Here is one T cell receptor (beta chain) with its context. This entry comes from a study of blood T cell repertoires in COVID-19. Study as a whole: Samples of COVID-19 (acute and convalescent) were obtained from the United States, Italy and Spain. From T cells, B-cell-depleted T cells, or PBMCs came the material, which was cDNA or gDNA.

Original handling: The assay estimated nucleated cells by amplifying reference gene primers. The repertoire was sequenced with immunoSEQ multiplex PCR; TCRdb's copy has only in-frame clones and lacks some. The V and J calls and the clone size are those of that table, but D and trimming were determined from the DNA. The sample lists 76,000 or so clones; 87% were seen once. The sequenced sample consisted of peripheral blood. This sequence was found in a man aged 25-45 years with acute or convalescent COVID-19.

CDR3 in DNA: TGCGCCAGCAGTAGGCAGGGCCCCTACAATGAGCAGTTCTTC. It is translated as CASSRQGPYNEQFF. The chain couples TRBV5-1 to TRBJ2-1; a weak D match, TRBD1 (5 bases). V was cut by 5 bases and J by 2 bases, with 11 bases left in between. Germline assignment: CDR1 SGHRS and CDR2 YFSETQ. The CDR3 totals 14 residues.